These T cell receptor beta chains were read from a single sample in a study of blood T cells in healthy people across ages. Via MiXCR, TCRdb re-called the 5' RACE reads, giving one row per CDR3 protein. The table records just under 750,000 distinct CDR3 sequences, 20% to 25% of them present only once. Sequenced: blood. The receptors stem from a man in his 70s in good health. CDR3s include the opening cysteine and the closing phenylalanine or tryptophan. Each record gives: CDR3 protein, CDR3 DNA, J gene, D gene, clone size, V gene. A D gene is named only where the DNA matches it firmly. Clone size is given for some rows only: seen once, a few or many times, or a class if the clone is expanded.

CDR3aa: CSATNNGLAGVTGELFF
CDR3nt: TGCAGCGCAACCAATAACGGACTAGCGGGGGTCACCGGGGAGCTGTTTTTT
j_gene: TRBJ2-2
d_gene: TRBD2
abundance: few
v_gene: TRBV29-1

CDR3aa: CASSFLSGDTQYF
CDR3nt: TGCGCCAGCAGCTTCCTTAGCGGGGATACGCAGTATTTT
j_gene: TRBJ2-3
d_gene: TRBD2
abundance: -
v_gene: TRBV5-1

CDR3aa: CASSYGQGSNTGELFF
CDR3nt: TGTGCCAGCAGTTACGGACAGGGTTCGAACACCGGGGAGCTGTTTTTT
j_gene: TRBJ2-2
d_gene: TRBD1
abundance: -
v_gene: TRBV6-2/TRBV6-3

CDR3aa: CASRPGTGDHQPQHF
CDR3nt: TGCGCCAGCAGGCCTGGGACAGGGGACCATCAGCCCCAGCATTTT
j_gene: TRBJ1-5
d_gene: TRBD1
abundance: -
v_gene: TRBV5-1

CDR3aa: CASSQVGTQKLFF
CDR3nt: TGTGCCAGCAGCCAAGTCGGAACACAAAAACTGTTTTTT
j_gene: TRBJ1-4
d_gene: -
abundance: many
v_gene: TRBV3-1

CDR3aa: CASSLAGGARETQYF
CDR3nt: TGTGCCAGCAGTTTAGCGGGGGGGGCCCGGGAGACCCAGTACTTC
j_gene: TRBJ2-5
d_gene: -
abundance: many
v_gene: TRBV12-3/TRBV12-4

CDR3aa: CASSQQGKQETQYF
CDR3nt: TGTGCCAGCAGTCAACAGGGGAAACAAGAGACCCAGTACTTC
j_gene: TRBJ2-5
d_gene: TRBD1
abundance: -
v_gene: TRBV2

CDR3aa: CAKRGASTDTQYF
CDR3nt: TGTGCTAAGCGGGGGGCTAGCACAGATACGCAGTATTTT
j_gene: TRBJ2-3
d_gene: TRBD2
abundance: many
v_gene: TRBV30

CDR3aa: CASSLVAGDMDTQYF
CDR3nt: TGTGCCAGCAGCTTAGTAGCGGGGGATATGGATACGCAGTATTTT
j_gene: TRBJ2-3
d_gene: TRBD2
abundance: few
v_gene: TRBV7-2

CDR3aa: CASSHLVGTSGANEQFF
CDR3nt: TGTGCCAGCAGCCACCTCGTCGGGACTAGCGGGGCTAATGAGCAGTTCTTC
j_gene: TRBJ2-1
d_gene: TRBD2
abundance: -
v_gene: TRBV3-1

CDR3aa: CSAGTGNRETQYF
CDR3nt: TGCAGTGCTGGGACAGGGAATAGGGAGACCCAGTATTTC
j_gene: TRBJ2-5
d_gene: TRBD1
abundance: few
v_gene: TRBV20-1

CDR3aa: CASSLAPALDTQYF
CDR3nt: TGTGCCAGCAGCTTAGCACCTGCTTTAGATACGCAGTATTTT
j_gene: TRBJ2-3
d_gene: -
abundance: few
v_gene: TRBV11-2

CDR3aa: CASSFDLRYEQYF
CDR3nt: TGTGCCAGCAGTTTCGACCTTAGGTACGAGCAGTACTTC
j_gene: TRBJ2-7
d_gene: -
abundance: few
v_gene: TRBV27

CDR3aa: CASSFQGNNQPQHF
CDR3nt: TGTGCCAGCAGTTTTCAGGGTAACAATCAGCCCCAGCATTTT
j_gene: TRBJ1-5
d_gene: -
abundance: -
v_gene: TRBV12-3/TRBV12-4

CDR3aa: CASSLFSRRETQYF
CDR3nt: TGTGCCAGCAGCTTATTTTCGAGGCGGGAGACCCAGTACTTC
j_gene: TRBJ2-5
d_gene: -
abundance: -
v_gene: TRBV7-2

CDR3aa: CASSSQGSNEKLFF
CDR3nt: TGCGCCAGCAGCTCTCAGGGCTCTAATGAAAAACTGTTTTTT
j_gene: TRBJ1-4
d_gene: -
abundance: few
v_gene: TRBV5-1

CDR3aa: CASSVANGYNEQFF
CDR3nt: TGTGCCAGCAGCGTAGCTAATGGGTACAATGAGCAGTTCTTC
j_gene: TRBJ2-1
d_gene: -
abundance: -
v_gene: TRBV9

CDR3aa: CASSSWTSLNEQFF
CDR3nt: TGTGCCAGCAGCTCCTGGACTAGCCTTAATGAGCAGTTCTTC
j_gene: TRBJ2-1
d_gene: TRBD2
abundance: -
v_gene: TRBV7-9